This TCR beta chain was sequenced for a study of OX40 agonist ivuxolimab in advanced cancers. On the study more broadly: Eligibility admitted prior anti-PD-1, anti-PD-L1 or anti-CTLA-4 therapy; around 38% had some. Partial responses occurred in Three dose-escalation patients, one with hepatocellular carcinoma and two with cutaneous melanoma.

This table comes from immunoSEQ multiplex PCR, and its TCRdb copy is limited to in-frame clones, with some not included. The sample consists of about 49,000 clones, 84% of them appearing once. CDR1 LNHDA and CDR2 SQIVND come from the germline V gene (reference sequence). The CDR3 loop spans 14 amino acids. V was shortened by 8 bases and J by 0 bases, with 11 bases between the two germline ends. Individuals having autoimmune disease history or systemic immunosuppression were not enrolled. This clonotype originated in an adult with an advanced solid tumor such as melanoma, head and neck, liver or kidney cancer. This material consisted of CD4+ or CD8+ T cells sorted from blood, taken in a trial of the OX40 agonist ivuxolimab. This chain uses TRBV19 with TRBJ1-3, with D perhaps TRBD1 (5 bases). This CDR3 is CASGTYYSGNTIYF. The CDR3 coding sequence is TGTGCCAGTGGGACTTACTACTCTGGAAACACCATATATTTT.